The 12 T cell receptor beta chains below were found in one sample sequenced in a study of T cell responses to AZD1222 COVID-19 vaccine. Assay: immunoSEQ multiplex PCR; the TCRdb copy retains only in-frame clones and omits some. The sample yields over 100,000 clones, about 88% seen once. Source: peripheral blood, taken on day 0 of AZD1222 vaccination. The receptor set was obtained from an adult in good health.

The rearrangement joins TRBV5-1 to TRBJ1-1, with 9 bases fitting TRBD1. Trimming took 4 bases from V and 5 from J; bases not matched to a gene: 6. The CDR3 contains 14 residues. Germline CDR1 and CDR2: SGHRS and YFSETQ. The CDR3 DNA sequence: TGCGCCAGCAGCCCGGACAGGGGTGGAACTGAAGCTTTCTTT. It codes for CASSPDRGGTEAFF.

V gene TRBV6-5 combines with J gene TRBJ1-5, with D possibly TRBD1 on 6 matching bases. Trimming removed 7 bases at V and 0 bases at J, with 13 bases between. This CDR3 is built from 15 residues. From germline, CDR1 is MNHEY and CDR2 SVGAGI. Here the CDR3 DNA reads TGTGCCAGCATCAGGGGACCCTATAGCAATCAGCCCCAGCATTTT. Protein product: CASIRGPYSNQPQHF.

V and J are TRBV7-6 and TRBJ2-1, with 8 bases that match TRBD2. This CDR3 comprises 14 residues. Trimming removed 5 bases from V and 9 bases from J; junction bases left unmatched: 9. CDR1 and CDR2 from the germline V gene are SGHVS and FNYEAQ. The CDR3 spells CASSKSGGGGEQFF. DNA for the CDR3: TGTGCCAGCAGCAAAAGCGGGGGCGGGGGTGAGCAGTTCTTC.

The V call is TRBV28, the J call TRBJ1-2; 9 bases fit TRBD1. The V gene's germline CDR1 is MDHEN and CDR2 SYDVKM. The CDR3 spans 16 residues. The ends lost 5 bases at V and 7 bases at J; junction bases unmatched: 14. The CDR3 region has the DNA TGTGCCAGCAGTACCGGGACAGGGACCCTCTGGGGTGGCTACACCTTC. Amino acid sequence: CASSTGTGTLWGGYTF.

For the CDR3, the DNA is TGTGCCAGCAGCCACGTCTTCCGGGCCTCCTACAATGAGCAGTTCTTC. The encoded protein is CASSHVFRASYNEQFF. The chain joins TRBV11-2 to TRBJ2-1; the D is unclear. Trimming left V 5 bases short and J 0 bases short, with 14 bases between. The germline CDR1 and CDR2 sequences are SGHAT and FQNNGV. This CDR3 comprises 16 residues.

This chain joins TRBV9 and TRBJ1-3; D unresolved. V lost 4 bases and J 0 bases, leaving 11 bases between the germline ends. The germline V gene encodes CDR1 SGDLS and CDR2 YYNGEE. The CDR3 runs 15 residues. CDR3 residues: CASSTGRGSGNTIYF. The CDR3 DNA sequence: TGTGCCAGCAGCACCGGTCGGGGCTCTGGAAACACCATATATTTT.

This clone was recorded once. CDR3 in DNA: TGTGCCAGCAGCGCCCCCGGGACAGGCTTCTACGAGCAGTACTTC. Amino acid sequence: CASSAPGTGFYEQYF. The J gene is TRBJ2-7, the V gene TRBV7-9; 8 bases line up with TRBD1. The CDR3 is 15 residues long. Germline assignment: CDR1 SEHNR and CDR2 FQNEAQ (reference sequence). V shed 5 bases, J shed 3 bases, and the junction held 9 bases outside the gene matches.

The chain couples TRBV30 to TRBJ1-1; D may be TRBD1 (5 bases). Deletions cut 8 bases from V and 8 bases from J, with 12 bases between. This CDR3 is 10 amino acids long. Germline loops: CDR1 GTSNPN, CDR2 SVGIG (reference sequence). CDR3 region: CAGGRGEAFF. The CDR3 nucleotides are TGTGCCGGGGGTAGGGGAGAAGCTTTCTTT. Using reference TRBV30 and TRBJ1-1 for the parts outside the CDR3, the full variable domain is SQTIHQWPATLVQPVGSPLSLECTVEGTSNPNLYWYRQAAGRGLQLLFYSVGIGQISSEVPQNLSASRPQDRQFILSSKKLLLSDSGFYLCAGGRGEAFFGQGTRLTVV.

The rearrangement joins TRBV19 to TRBJ1-1, with 8 bases lining up with TRBD1. CDR1 and CDR2 (germline): LNHDA, SQIVND (reference sequence). Trimming at V came to 8 bases and at J to 1 base, leaving 6 bases not matched to a gene. The CDR3 is 14 residues long. Here the CDR3 DNA reads TGTGCCAGTGAGGACAGGGCTGGGAACACTGAAGCTTTCTTT. Encoded protein: CASEDRAGNTEAFF.

The chain carries TRBV6-2 or TRBV6-3 and TRBJ1-1, with D maybe TRBD1 (5 bases). Trimming removed 3 bases at V and 1 base at J, with 15 bases between. This CDR3 region has 16 residues. Germline-derived CDR1 and CDR2 are MNHEY and SVGEGT. The CDR3 loop reads CASSYLMGRENTEAFF. The CDR3 coding sequence is TGTGCCAGCAGTTATTTGATGGGACGGGAGAACACTGAAGCTTTCTTT.

The chain uses TRBV9 and TRBJ1-1; no firm D call. CDR3 size: 16 residues. The ends were cut back, 0 bases at V and 4 bases at J, with 16 bases in the middle. The germline V gene has CDR1 SGDLS and CDR2 YYNGEE. CDR3 protein: CASSVDQPGTGTEAFF. CDR3 coding DNA: TGTGCCAGCAGCGTAGATCAACCCGGTACCGGCACTGAAGCTTTCTTT.

This chain uses TRBV19 with TRBJ1-5; no definite D call. This CDR3 comprises 15 residues. Germline lookup yields CDR1 LNHDA and CDR2 SQIVND (reference sequence). Trimming removed 3 bases at V and 4 bases at J, with 13 bases between. The CDR3 DNA is TGTGCCAGTAGTATCCGTGGACCCCAAAATCAGCCCCAGCATTTT. Amino acid sequence: CASSIRGPQNQPQHF. The full variable domain, completed using reference TRBV19 and TRBJ1-5, is DGGITQSPKYLFRKEGQNVTLSCEQNLNHDAMYWYRQDPGQGLRLIYYSQIVNDFQKGDIAEGYSVSREKKESFPLTVTSAQKNPTAFYLCASSIRGPQNQPQHFGDGTRLSIL.